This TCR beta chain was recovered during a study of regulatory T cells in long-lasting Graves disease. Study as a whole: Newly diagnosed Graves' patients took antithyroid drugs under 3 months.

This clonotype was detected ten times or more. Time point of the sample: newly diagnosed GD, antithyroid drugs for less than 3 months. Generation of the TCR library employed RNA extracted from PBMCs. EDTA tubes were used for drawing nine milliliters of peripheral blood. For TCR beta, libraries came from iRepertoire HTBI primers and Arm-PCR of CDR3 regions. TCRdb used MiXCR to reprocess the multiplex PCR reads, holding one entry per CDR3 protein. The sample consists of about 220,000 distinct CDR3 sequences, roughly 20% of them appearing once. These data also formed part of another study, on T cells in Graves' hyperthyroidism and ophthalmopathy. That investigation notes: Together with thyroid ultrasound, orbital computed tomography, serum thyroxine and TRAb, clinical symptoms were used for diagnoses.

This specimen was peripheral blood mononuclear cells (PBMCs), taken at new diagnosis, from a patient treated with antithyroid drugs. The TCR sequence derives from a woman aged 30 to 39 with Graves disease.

The CDR3 nucleotides are TGTGCCAGCAGCCCTCTAGCACTAGCTTCCTACAATGAGCAGTTCTTC. The encoded protein is CASSPLALASYNEQFF. The chain carries TRBV9 and TRBJ2-1; TRBD2 might be the D (6 bases). Trimming cost V 4 bases and J 1 base, with 15 bases left between them. The CDR3 sequence is 16 residues long. Germline-derived CDR1 and CDR2 are SGDLS and YYNGEE.